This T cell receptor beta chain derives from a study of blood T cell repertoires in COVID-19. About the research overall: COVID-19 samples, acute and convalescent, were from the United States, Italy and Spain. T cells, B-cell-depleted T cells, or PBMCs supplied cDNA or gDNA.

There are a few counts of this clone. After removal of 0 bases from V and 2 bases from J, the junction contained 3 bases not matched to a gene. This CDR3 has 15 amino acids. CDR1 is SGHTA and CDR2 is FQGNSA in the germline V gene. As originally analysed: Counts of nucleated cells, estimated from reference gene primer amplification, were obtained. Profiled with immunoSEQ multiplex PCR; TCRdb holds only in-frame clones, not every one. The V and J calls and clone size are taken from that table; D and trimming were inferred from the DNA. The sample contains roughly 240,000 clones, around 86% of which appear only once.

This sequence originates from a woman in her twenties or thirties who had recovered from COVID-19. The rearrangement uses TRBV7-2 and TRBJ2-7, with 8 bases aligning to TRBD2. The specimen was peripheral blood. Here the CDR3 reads CASSLANGGAYEQYF. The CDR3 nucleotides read TGTGCCAGCAGCTTAGCGAACGGGGGGGCCTACGAGCAGTACTTC.